Below, 20 T cell receptor beta chains from the same sample are listed, as sequenced in a study of T-cell memory formation after mild COVID-19. TCRdb itself ran the 5' RACE reads through MiXCR, one entry per CDR3 protein. The sample contains tens of thousands of distinct CDR3 sequences, about 13% of which appear only once. Sequencing used PBMCs or a T cell subset sorted from them (not recorded which). These receptors came from an adult woman who had mild COVID-19 (a few samples of this study predate the infection). Cell type and time point are not known.

The rearrangement joins TRBV5-1 to TRBJ2-5, with D unresolved. This CDR3 comprises 14 residues. V shed 3 bases and J shed 0 bases, with 9 bases lying between them. CDR1 SGHRS and CDR2 YFSETQ come from the germline V gene. The CDR3 DNA is TGCGCCAGCAGCTCCCCCATTGACCAAGAGACCCAGTACTTC. Translating it yields CASSSPIDQETQYF.

In its sample, this clonotype was seen a few times. The chain carries TRBV9 and TRBJ2-7; D is unresolved. Germline V gene data show CDR1 as SGDLS and CDR2 as YYNGEE. The CDR3 spans 12 residues. With 0 bases removed from V and 5 bases from J, the gap between germline ends came to 6 bases. The CDR3 here is CASSVASDEQYF. The CDR3 region has the DNA TGTGCCAGCAGCGTAGCATCCGACGAGCAGTACTTC.

This clonotype occurred a few times. This sequence joins TRBV4-1 and TRBJ2-2; 7 bases line up with TRBD1. Germline CDR1 is MGHRA and CDR2 is YSYEKL. V dropped 3 bases and J dropped 0; count of bases not matched to a gene: 7. This CDR3 contains 17 residues. The DNA for the CDR3 is TGCGCCAGCAGCCAGGACCGGACAGGAGCGAACACCGGGGAGCTGTTTTTT. It specifies CASSQDRTGANTGELFF.

This clonotype showed up just a few times. The chain carries TRBV4-1 and TRBJ2-5; perhaps TRBD2 as D (6 bases). This CDR3 has 14 amino acids. Looked up from germline, CDR1 is MGHRA and CDR2 is YSYEKL. Between the trimmed V and J ends, which lost 0 bases and 5 bases, there was a span of 10 bases. The CDR3 reads CASSQDGGRETQYF. The CDR3, as DNA: TGCGCCAGCAGCCAAGATGGGGGGAGGGAGACCCAGTACTTC.

The rearrangement uses TRBV24-1 and TRBJ2-3; maybe TRBD2 (6 bases). The V and J ends lost 4 bases and 4 bases respectively, with 11 bases between them. This CDR3 contains 14 residues. From germline, CDR1 is KGHDR and CDR2 SFDVKD. CDR3 in amino acids: CATSDRLGADTQYF. CDR3 nucleotide sequence: TGTGCCACCAGTGACAGACTAGGAGCAGATACGCAGTATTTT.

This clonotype was counted between two and nine times. V and J are TRBV7-9 and TRBJ2-2; D might be TRBD1 (5 bases). The germline gives CDR1 SEHNR, CDR2 FQNEAQ (reference sequence). V lost 8 bases and J lost 1, with 11 bases in between. The CDR3 length is 14 residues. The CDR3 sequence is CASRSGLNTGELFF. The CDR3, as DNA: TGTGCCAGCCGATCAGGGCTGAACACCGGGGAGCTGTTTTTT.

This clonotype appeared many times. In DNA form, the CDR3 reads TGCGCCAGCAGCTTGGCGCCCGACAGGGGGGAGACCCAGTACTTC. Residues: CASSLAPDRGETQYF. The chain employs TRBV5-1 and TRBJ2-5; 9 nucleotides match TRBD1. V was clipped by 0 bases and J by 5 bases; unmatched bases: 5. The germline V gene encodes CDR1 SGHRS and CDR2 YFSETQ. This CDR3 has 15 residues.

This chain joins TRBV7-2 and TRBJ2-3; 10 nucleotides match TRBD1. CDR3 length: 16 amino acids. J was trimmed by 2 bases and V by 5 bases; bases with no gene match: 7. Germline-derived CDR1 and CDR2 are SGHTA and FQGNSA. CDR3 nucleotides: TGTGCCAGCAGCGTTAGGGACAGGGGACCCACAGATACGCAGTATTTT. The encoded protein is CASSVRDRGPTDTQYF.

This clonotype was seen a few times. The rearrangement links TRBV29-1 to TRBJ2-2; possibly TRBD1 for D (5 bases). Looked up from germline, CDR1 is SQVTM and CDR2 is ANQGSEA. V lost 4 bases, J lost 0 bases, and 12 bases lay in between. CDR3 size: 15 residues. The CDR3 DNA reads as TGCAGCGTTGCGTCAGACAGTACGAACACCGGGGAGCTGTTTTTT. It yields the protein CSVASDSTNTGELFF.

The chain combines TRBV7-6 with TRBJ1-1; D remains ambiguous. Trimming took 0 bases from V and 5 from J, leaving 13 bases between them. Germline loops: CDR1 SGHVS, CDR2 FNYEAQ. This CDR3 is 15 amino acids long. The CDR3 protein is CASSLAFGPGTEAFF. CDR3 DNA: TGTGCCAGCAGCTTAGCGTTCGGACCGGGGACTGAAGCTTTCTTT.

This clonotype came up a few times. The CDR3 DNA reads as TGCGCCAGCAGCCAAGGCCCGGGCGGAGACTACAATGAGCAGTTCTTC. This sequence encodes CASSQGPGGDYNEQFF. The J gene is TRBJ2-1, the V gene TRBV4-3, with D hard to call. The CDR3 spans 16 residues. V lost 1 base to trimming and J lost 3 bases, with 13 bases between them. The germline V gene has CDR1 LGHNA and CDR2 YSLEER.

The table lists this clonotype with a few counts. The chain recombines TRBV24-1 with TRBJ1-5, with a possible D match to TRBD1 (6 bases). The V and J ends lost 0 bases and 6 bases respectively, with 8 bases between them. This CDR3 is 14 amino acids long. The germline V gene encodes CDR1 KGHDR and CDR2 SFDVKD. The DNA of the CDR3 is TGTGCCACCAGTGATTTGGACAGGACTCAGCCCCAGCATTTT. It translates to CATSDLDRTQPQHF.

The gene calls are TRBV24-1 and TRBJ2-7; TRBD1 might be the D (5 bases). The V gene's germline CDR1 is KGHDR and CDR2 SFDVKD. The ends were cut back, 5 bases at V and 6 bases at J, with 13 bases in the middle. CDR3 length equals 13 residues. The CDR3 here is CATSGPTGLEQYF. The CDR3 nucleotides are TGTGCCACCAGTGGTCCTACAGGTCTCGAGCAGTACTTC.

The sample holds a few counts of this clonotype. CDR3 region: CSALDRGSPSYEQYF. The CDR3 coding sequence is TGCAGTGCCTTGGACAGGGGTTCCCCGTCCTACGAGCAGTACTTC. V gene TRBV20-1 combines with J gene TRBJ2-7; 9 bases match TRBD1. Germline V gene sequence: CDR1 DFQATT, CDR2 SNEGSKA (reference sequence). This CDR3 has 15 amino acids. J lost 1 base, V lost 6 bases, and 10 bases had no gene match.

This clonotype was found a few times. The gene calls are TRBV27 and TRBJ1-2, with 8 bases aligning to TRBD1. The germline gives CDR1 MNHEY, CDR2 SMNVEV (reference sequence). This CDR3 comprises 17 residues. Trimming at V came to 1 base and at J to 3 bases, leaving 10 bases not matched to a gene. CDR3 bases: TGTGCCAGCAGTTTATTTGGGACAGGCCCTACCGACTATGGCTACACCTTC. Translated, it gives CASSLFGTGPTDYGYTF.

The J gene is TRBJ1-6, the V gene TRBV2; weak D call: TRBD1 (6 bases). This CDR3 comprises 12 residues. Germline V lookup: CDR1 SNHLY, CDR2 FYNNEI. V gave up 6 bases and J gave up 7 bases, with 7 bases separating them. CDR3: CASRTGNSPLHF. The DNA for the CDR3 is TGTGCCAGCAGGACAGGAAATTCACCCCTCCACTTT.

This clonotype was counted between two and nine times. The CDR3 region has the DNA TGCGCCAGCAGCCAAGATCGTGGGGCCCCCTATGGCTACACCTTC. It specifies CASSQDRGAPYGYTF. The chain carries TRBV4-1 and TRBJ1-2; D may be TRBD1 (5 bases). Trimming pared 0 bases from V and 4 bases from J, leaving 12 bases between. The V gene's germline CDR1 is MGHRA and CDR2 YSYEKL. The CDR3 is made up of 15 amino acids.

J is TRBJ2-2 and V is TRBV2; D unresolved. This CDR3 contains 12 residues. CDR1 and CDR2 (germline): SNHLY, FYNNEI. V lost 6 bases and J lost 1, with 3 bases in between. The CDR3 spells CASRLNTGELFF. The DNA for the CDR3 is TGTGCCAGCAGACTGAACACCGGGGAGCTGTTTTTT.

This chain joins TRBV3-1 and TRBJ2-2; 9 bases are a match to TRBD2. The CDR3 is 13 residues long. Trimming cost V 6 bases and J 7 bases; bases outside gene matches: 3. Germline V gene sequence: CDR1 LGHDT, CDR2 YNNKEL (reference sequence). The CDR3 spells CASSIAGVGELFF. The CDR3 DNA sequence: TGTGCCAGCAGTATAGCGGGAGTCGGGGAGCTGTTTTTT.

This clonotype was seen repeatedly, ten times or more. The J gene is TRBJ2-7, the V gene TRBV18; 10 bases match TRBD2. J lost 2 bases, V lost 6 bases, and 7 bases had no gene match. The CDR3 length is 15 residues. Germline V gene lookup returns CDR1 KGHSH and CDR2 LQKENI. The CDR3, as DNA: TGTGCCAGCTCCCTTGACGGGACTAGCGCCTACGAGCAGTACTTC. This encodes CASSLDGTSAYEQYF.